Given below is one T cell receptor beta chain in context. The antigen remains unidentified. The data were produced by immunoSEQ multiplex PCR, yet TCRdb's version contains in-frame clones alone and is incomplete. The table has 5,500 to 7,500 clones, 62% seen once. The data belong to a study of circulating tumor DNA in untreated peripheral T-cell lymphoma. Notes on the study in general: In 70% to 85% of patients, tumor-specific clonotypes were identified.

Tumor tissue was collected at baseline, before treatment began. The clonotype comes from a human donor with peripheral T-cell lymphoma. The specimen was tumor tissue.

CDR3 DNA: TGTGCCAGCAGCAGAGGGGGCACAGGTTCCTATGGCTACACCTTC. Its protein is CASSRGGTGSYGYTF. The V and J genes are TRBV11-3 and TRBJ1-2, with 7 bases aligning to TRBD1. With 5 bases clipped from V and 4 bases from J, the junction kept 10 bases outside the gene matches. The CDR3 covers 15 residues. CDR1 SGHNT and CDR2 YENEEA come from the germline V gene.